This TCR beta chain was retrieved from a study of blood T cells in healthy people across ages. Peripheral blood was drawn, ten milliliters per donor. Study-wide findings and caveats: The percentage of naive T cells correlated strongly with TCR beta diversity. Underestimates were what the diversity estimates from one million T cells were considered to be. CMV status of donors was not determined, possibly confounding expanded clonotype changes.

CDR1 MDHEN and CDR2 SYDVKM come from the germline V gene. Trimming took 3 bases from V and 0 from J, leaving 12 bases between them. The CDR3 covers 15 residues. About this clonotype: Its antigen is not known.

The second PCR ran roughly 6 to 11 cycles with a sample-barcoded 5' primer and J-beta primers. TCRdb ran MiXCR on the 5' RACE reads and lists one entry per CDR3 protein. The sample shows approximately 770,000 distinct CDR3 sequences, 58% of them seen only once. The sequencing sample was made of blood. The receptor was derived from a man aged 25-45 years in good health. This chain joins TRBV28 and TRBJ2-7; D remains unclear. CDR3 DNA sequence: TGTGCCAGCAGTTTTCTACACACCAGCTCCTACGAGCAGTACTTC. Translation: CASSFLHTSSYEQYF.